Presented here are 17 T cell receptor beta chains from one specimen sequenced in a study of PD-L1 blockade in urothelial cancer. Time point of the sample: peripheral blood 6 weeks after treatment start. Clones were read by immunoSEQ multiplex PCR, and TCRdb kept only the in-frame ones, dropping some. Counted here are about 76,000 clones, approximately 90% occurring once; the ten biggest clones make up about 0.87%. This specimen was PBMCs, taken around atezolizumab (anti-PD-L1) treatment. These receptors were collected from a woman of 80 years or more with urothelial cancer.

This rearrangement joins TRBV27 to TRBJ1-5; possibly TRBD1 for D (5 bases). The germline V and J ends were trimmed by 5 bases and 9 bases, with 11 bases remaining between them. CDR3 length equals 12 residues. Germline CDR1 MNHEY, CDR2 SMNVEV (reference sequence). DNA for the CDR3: TGTGCCAGCAGTCCGGGACTCGGGCCCCAGCATTTT. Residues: CASSPGLGPQHF.

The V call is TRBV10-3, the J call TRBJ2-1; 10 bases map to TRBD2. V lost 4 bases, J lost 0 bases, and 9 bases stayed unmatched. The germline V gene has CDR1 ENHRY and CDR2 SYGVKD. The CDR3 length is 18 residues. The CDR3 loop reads CAISGSGLAASSYNEQFF. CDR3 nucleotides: TGTGCCATCAGTGGGTCAGGACTAGCGGCTAGCTCCTACAATGAGCAGTTCTTC.

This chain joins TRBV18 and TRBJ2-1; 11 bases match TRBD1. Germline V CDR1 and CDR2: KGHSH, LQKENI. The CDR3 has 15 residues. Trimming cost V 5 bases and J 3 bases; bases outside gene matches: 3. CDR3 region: CASSLGQGDYNEQFF. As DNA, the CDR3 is TGTGCCAGCTCATTGGGACAGGGGGACTACAATGAGCAGTTCTTC.

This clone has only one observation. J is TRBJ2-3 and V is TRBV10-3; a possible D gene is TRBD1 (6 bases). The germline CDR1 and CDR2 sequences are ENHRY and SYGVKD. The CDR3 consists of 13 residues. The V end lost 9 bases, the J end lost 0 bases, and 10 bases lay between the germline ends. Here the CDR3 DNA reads TGTGCCATTACAGGGTCTAGCACAGATACGCAGTATTTT. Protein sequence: CAITGSSTDTQYF.

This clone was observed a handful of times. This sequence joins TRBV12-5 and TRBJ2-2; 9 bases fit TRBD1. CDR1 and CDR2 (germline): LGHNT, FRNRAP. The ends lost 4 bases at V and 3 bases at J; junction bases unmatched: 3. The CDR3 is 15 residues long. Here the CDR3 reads CASGSGQGHTGELFF. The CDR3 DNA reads TGTGCTAGTGGTTCCGGACAGGGGCACACCGGGGAGCTGTTTTTT.

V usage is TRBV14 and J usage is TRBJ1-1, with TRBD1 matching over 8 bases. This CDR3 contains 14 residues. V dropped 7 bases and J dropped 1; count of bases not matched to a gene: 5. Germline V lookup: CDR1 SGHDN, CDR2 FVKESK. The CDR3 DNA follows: TGTGCCAGCAATCAGGGGGCGCGGAACACTGAAGCTTTCTTT. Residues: CASNQGARNTEAFF.

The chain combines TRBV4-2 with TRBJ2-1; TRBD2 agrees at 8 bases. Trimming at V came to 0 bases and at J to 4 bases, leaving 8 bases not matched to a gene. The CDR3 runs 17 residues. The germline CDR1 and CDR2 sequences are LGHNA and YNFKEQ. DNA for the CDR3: TGTGCCAGCAGCCAAGATGAGGCGGGAGGAACGTACAATGAGCAGTTCTTC. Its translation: CASSQDEAGGTYNEQFF.

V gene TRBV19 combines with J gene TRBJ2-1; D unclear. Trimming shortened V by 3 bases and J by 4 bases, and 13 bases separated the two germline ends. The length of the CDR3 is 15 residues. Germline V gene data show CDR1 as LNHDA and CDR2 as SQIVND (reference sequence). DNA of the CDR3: TGTGCCAGTAGTATCGGTGCGGAGCCATACAATGAGCAGTTCTTC. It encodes CASSIGAEPYNEQFF. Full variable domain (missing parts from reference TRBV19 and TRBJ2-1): DGGITQSPKYLFRKEGQNVTLSCEQNLNHDAMYWYRQDPGQGLRLIYYSQIVNDFQKGDIAEGYSVSREKKESFPLTVTSAQKNPTAFYLCASSIGAEPYNEQFFGPGTRLTVL.

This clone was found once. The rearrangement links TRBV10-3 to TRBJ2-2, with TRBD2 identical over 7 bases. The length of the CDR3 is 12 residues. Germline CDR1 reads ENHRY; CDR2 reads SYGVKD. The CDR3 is CAGGSNTGELFF. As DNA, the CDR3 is TGTGCGGGGGGGTCTAACACCGGGGAGCTGTTTTTT.

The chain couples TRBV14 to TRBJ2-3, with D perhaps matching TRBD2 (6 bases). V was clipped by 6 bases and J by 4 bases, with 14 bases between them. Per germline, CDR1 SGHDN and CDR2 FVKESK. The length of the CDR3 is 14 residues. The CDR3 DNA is TGTGCCAGCAGTTCGGGACTCTCCGCAGATACGCAGTATTTT. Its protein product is CASSSGLSADTQYF.

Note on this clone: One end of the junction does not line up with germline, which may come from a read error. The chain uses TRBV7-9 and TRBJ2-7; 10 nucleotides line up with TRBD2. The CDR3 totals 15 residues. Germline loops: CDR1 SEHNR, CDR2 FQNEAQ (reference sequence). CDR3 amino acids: CASSVAGGLSYEQYF. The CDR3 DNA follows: TGTGCCAGCAGCGTAGCGGGAGGATTAAGCTACGAGCAGTACTTC.

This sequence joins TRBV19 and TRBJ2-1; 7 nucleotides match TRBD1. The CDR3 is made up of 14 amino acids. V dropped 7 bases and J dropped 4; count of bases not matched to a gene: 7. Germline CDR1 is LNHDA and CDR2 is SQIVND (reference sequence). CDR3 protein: CASTLGTVYNEQFF. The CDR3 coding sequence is TGTGCCAGTACCTTGGGGACAGTTTACAATGAGCAGTTCTTC. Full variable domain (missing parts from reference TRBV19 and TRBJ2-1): DGGITQSPKYLFRKEGQNVTLSCEQNLNHDAMYWYRQDPGQGLRLIYYSQIVNDFQKGDIAEGYSVSREKKESFPLTVTSAQKNPTAFYLCASTLGTVYNEQFFGPGTRLTVL.

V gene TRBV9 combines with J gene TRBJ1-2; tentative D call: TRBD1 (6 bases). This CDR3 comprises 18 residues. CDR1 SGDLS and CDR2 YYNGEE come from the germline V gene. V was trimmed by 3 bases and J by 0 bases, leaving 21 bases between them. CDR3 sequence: CASSASTGGQAANYGYTF. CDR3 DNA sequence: TGTGCCAGCAGCGCGTCTACGGGGGGGCAGGCGGCTAACTATGGCTACACCTTC.

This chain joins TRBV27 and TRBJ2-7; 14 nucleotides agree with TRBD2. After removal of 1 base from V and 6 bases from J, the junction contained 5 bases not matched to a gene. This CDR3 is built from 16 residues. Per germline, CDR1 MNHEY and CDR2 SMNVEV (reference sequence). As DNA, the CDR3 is TGTGCCAGCAGTTTATACGGGACTAGCGGGAGCTCCGAGCAGTACTTC. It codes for CASSLYGTSGSSEQYF.

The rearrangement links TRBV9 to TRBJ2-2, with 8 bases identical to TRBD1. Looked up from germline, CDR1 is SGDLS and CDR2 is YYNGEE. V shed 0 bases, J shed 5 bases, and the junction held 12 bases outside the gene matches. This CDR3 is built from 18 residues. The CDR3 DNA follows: TGTGCCAGCAGCGTAGACTGGATTGGCAGGGGGCGGACCGGGGAGCTGTTTTTT. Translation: CASSVDWIGRGRTGELFF.

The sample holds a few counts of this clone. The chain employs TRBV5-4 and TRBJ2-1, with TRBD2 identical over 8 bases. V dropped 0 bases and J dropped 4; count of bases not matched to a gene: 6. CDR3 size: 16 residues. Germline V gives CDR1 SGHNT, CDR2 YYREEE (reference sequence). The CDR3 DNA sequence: TGTGCCAGCAGCTTGGGTTTTCTAGCGGGTTACAATGAGCAGTTCTTC. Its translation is CASSLGFLAGYNEQFF.

The CDR3 nucleotides are TGTGCCAGCAGTTACGGGTTCGGCCCTACGCCAGGGAGCTACACCTTC. Translated, it gives CASSYGFGPTPGSYTF. V is TRBV6-5 and J is TRBJ1-2; D possibly corresponds to TRBD1 (5 bases). The germline V gene has CDR1 MNHEY and CDR2 SVGAGI. The CDR3 length is 16 residues. Trimming took 2 bases from V and 9 from J, leaving 22 bases between them.